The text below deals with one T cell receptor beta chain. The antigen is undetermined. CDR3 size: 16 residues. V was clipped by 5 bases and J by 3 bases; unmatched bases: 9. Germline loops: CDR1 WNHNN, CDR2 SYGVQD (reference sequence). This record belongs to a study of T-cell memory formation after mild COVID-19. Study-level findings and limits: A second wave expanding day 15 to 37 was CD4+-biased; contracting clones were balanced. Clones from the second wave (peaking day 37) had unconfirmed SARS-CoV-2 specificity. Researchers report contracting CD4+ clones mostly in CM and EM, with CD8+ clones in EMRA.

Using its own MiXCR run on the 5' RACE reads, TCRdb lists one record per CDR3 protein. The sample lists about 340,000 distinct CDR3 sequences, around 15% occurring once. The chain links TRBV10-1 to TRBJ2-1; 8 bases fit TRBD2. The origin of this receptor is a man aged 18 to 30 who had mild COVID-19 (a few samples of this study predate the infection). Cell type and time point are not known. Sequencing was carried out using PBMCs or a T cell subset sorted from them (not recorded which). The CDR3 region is CASSKLRGGFYNEQFF. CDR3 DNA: TGCGCCAGCAGTAAGCTCCGGGGGGGTTTCTACAATGAGCAGTTCTTC.